The 10 T cell receptor beta chains below come from one sample, sequenced in a study of OX40 agonist ivuxolimab in advanced cancers. Measured with immunoSEQ multiplex PCR; TCRdb has only the in-frame clones, and not every one. The sample consists of some 52,000 clones, 90% to 95% of them appearing once. This material consisted of CD4+ or CD8+ T cells sorted from blood, taken in a trial of the OX40 agonist ivuxolimab. The receptors come from an adult with an advanced solid tumor such as melanoma, head and neck, liver or kidney cancer.

The chain employs TRBV28 and TRBJ2-7; a weak D match, TRBD2 (6 bases). In germline, CDR1 is MDHEN, CDR2 SYDVKM. The V end lost 8 bases, the J end lost 0 bases, and 8 bases lay between the germline ends. CDR3 length: 12 residues. In DNA form, the CDR3 reads TGTGCCAGCCGGGACTTCTCCTACGAGCAGTACTTC. This encodes CASRDFSYEQYF.

The chain combines TRBV7-2 with TRBJ2-7; the match to TRBD1 covers 9 bases. The CDR3 has 15 residues. The germline V gene encodes CDR1 SGHTA and CDR2 FQGNSA. V gave up 5 bases and J gave up 1 base; unmatched junction bases: 6. The CDR3 sequence: CASSTRQGGSYEQYF. CDR3 DNA: TGTGCCAGCAGCACCCGACAGGGGGGTTCCTACGAGCAGTACTTC. Based on the CDR3 plus reference TRBV7-2 and TRBJ2-7, the full variable domain is GAGVSQSPSNKVTEKGKDVELRCDPISGHTALYWYRQSLGQGLEFLIYFQGNSAPDKSGLPSDRFSAERTGGSVSTLTIQRTQQEDSAVYLCASSTRQGGSYEQYFGPGTRLTVT.

The chain carries TRBV9 and TRBJ2-7; TRBD2 matches 7 bases. With V trimmed by 4 bases and J by 2 bases, 6 bases remained unmatched. Germline lookup yields CDR1 SGDLS and CDR2 YYNGEE. The CDR3 has 14 residues. The CDR3 DNA is TGTGCCAGCAGCCCCCGGGACTATGCCTACGAGCAGTACTTC. Translation: CASSPRDYAYEQYF.

The chain carries TRBV19 and TRBJ2-7, with 10 bases matching TRBD2. V shed 2 bases and J 6 bases; nucleotides not matched to a gene: 4. The germline gives CDR1 LNHDA, CDR2 SQIVND (reference sequence). The CDR3 covers 14 residues. The CDR3 is CASSILAGVVEQYF. In DNA, the CDR3 is TGTGCCAGTAGTATACTAGCGGGAGTGGTCGAGCAGTACTTC.

Concerning this clone: The limits of the CDR3 on the DNA are not certain, so only TCRdb's listed CDR3 is given. The CDR3 sequence is CASCDVPVDGYTF. This chain joins TRBV19 and TRBJ1-2. The CDR3 numbers 13 amino acids, ends counted. Germline CDR1 and CDR2: LNHDA and SQIVND (reference sequence).

The chain has TRBV6-1 and TRBJ2-7; D gene uncertain. Looked up from germline, CDR1 is MNHNS and CDR2 is SASEGT. The CDR3 runs 10 residues. Trimming left V 8 bases short and J 3 bases short, with 5 bases between. The DNA for the CDR3 is TGTGCCAGCGGACGCTACGAGCAGTACTTC. Translating gives CASGRYEQYF.

The chain joins TRBV29-1 to TRBJ2-2; D is perhaps TRBD2 (5 bases). This CDR3 contains 14 residues. The ends were cut back, 4 bases at V and 6 bases at J, with 15 bases in the middle. In germline, CDR1 is SQVTM, CDR2 ANQGSEA. The CDR3 region is CSVGFWGAAGELFF. CDR3 bases: TGCAGCGTTGGATTTTGGGGAGCCGCCGGGGAGCTGTTTTTT.

The chain combines TRBV6-4 with TRBJ2-3; 14 bases fit TRBD2. J lost 3 bases, V lost 6 bases, and 2 bases had no gene match. The germline V gene has CDR1 MRHNA and CDR2 SNTAGT. The CDR3 has 15 amino acids. The DNA for the CDR3 is TGTGCCAGCAGCGGGACTAGCGGGGGTACAGATACGCAGTATTTT. Translation gives CASSGTSGGTDTQYF.

This chain connects TRBV5-6 to TRBJ2-7, with 8 positions matching TRBD2. Germline loops: CDR1 SGHDT, CDR2 YYEEEE. The CDR3 has 15 amino acids. V lost 0 bases, J lost 5 bases, and 7 bases stayed unmatched. The CDR3 DNA sequence: TGTGCCAGCAGCTTGGAGGAGCGGGAGACCCACGAGCAGTACTTC. Protein: CASSLEERETHEQYF.

V usage is TRBV4-3 and J usage is TRBJ2-2; D might be TRBD2 (6 bases). V dropped 0 bases and J dropped 1 base, with 12 bases sitting between them. The CDR3 runs to 17 residues. Germline values: CDR1 LGHNA, CDR2 YSLEER. CDR3 sequence (DNA): TGCGCCAGCAGCCAAGATTCCGTGGGAGGGAACACCGGGGAGCTGTTTTTT. Translated: CASSQDSVGGNTGELFF.